This TCR beta chain was found in a study of vaccination effects on CD4 cells after COVID-19 (dated by TCRdb to 2022 to 2024). Describing the broader study: Post-vaccine samples across the study were collected a median of 72 days after the second dose, with a range of 14 to 241. SARS-CoV-2 spike-specific CD4+ TCR repertoires from before and after mRNA vaccination were compared in COVID-19 convalescent patients and in infection-naive vaccine recipients. Cultures from other donors in the study were sequenced with the Oncomine TCR Beta short-read assay on an Illumina iSeq 100. The full study included 9 to 10 COVID-19 convalescent patients and a few SARS-CoV-2-naive healthy vaccine recipients. Overall study outcomes, separate from this receptor: The study was limited by a small number of convalescent patients and lacked early post-infection timepoints. Among healthy vaccine recipients, nearly all vaccine-induced clones were SARS-CoV-2 mono-reactive, and only 1 of 255 was cross-reactive with common cold coronaviruses. Marked clonal contraction was observed in both infection-induced and vaccine-induced clones at late post-vaccination timepoints, consistent with waning T cell responses.

Cut back by 0 bases and 6 bases, the V and J ends lie 12 bases apart. Including the terminal cysteine and valine, the CDR3 comprises 14 residues. The CDR3 DNA has 42 bases and is translated from base 1. In the germline V gene, CDR1 corresponds to WSHSY and CDR2 to SAAADI. The ViraFEST assay stimulated PBMC with viral peptide pools and then used TCR sequencing to identify antigen-specific CD4+ T cell clonotypes by expansion. After approximately eleven days of culture, CD4+ T cells were isolated with the EasySep CD4+ T cell isolation kit. Two doses of either the BNT162b2 or the mRNA-1273 mRNA SARS-CoV-2 vaccine were administered to participants. None of the healthy vaccine recipients had a prior SARS-CoV-2 infection, which was confirmed by nucleocapsid antibody tests that came back negative both before and after vaccination. Each well held more than 1.5 million PBMC cultured in IMDM containing around 5% human AB serum, 8.5 to 10 IU/ml IL-2 and gentamicin, along with roughly 10 ug/ml peptides. Half of the culture medium was replaced with fresh IL-2-containing medium on days 3 and 7. Unless noted otherwise, every peptide stimulation condition was grown in triplicate wells. PBMC were separated from whole blood using Ficoll-Paque Plus gradient centrifugation and were then either cryopreserved at -140C or used fresh. The spike proteins of SARS-CoV-2 and of the common cold coronaviruses HCoV-NL63, HCoV-OC43 and HCoV-229E were spanned by overlapping peptide pools. The QIAamp micro DNA kit was used to extract genomic DNA from the cultured CD4+ T cells.

This clone was seen once. The antigen it recognizes is unknown. No base-level quality is on record; no much larger clone is a single base apart. Library preparation was by the immunoSEQ multiplex PCR assay. DNA from the cultured, isolated CD4+ T cells was subjected to TCR beta CDR3 sequencing. The study's processing was this. The analysis removed non-productive TCR sequences, trimmed reads to the CDR3 region, and retained only CDR3s that were 7 or more amino acids long. Antigen-specific clonotypes were identified with the MANAFEST web app by comparing expansion in peptide wells against reference cultures. To count as positive, a clone had to show expansion at FDR<0.05 compared with the reference and with all other wells, an odds ratio above 5, and a frequency above 0.1% in two replicate wells. A clonotype was called cross-reactive if it was significantly expanded both in SARS-CoV-2 spike wells and in at least one common cold coronavirus spike condition. CDR3 similarity was assessed by Levenshtein distance with the stringdist R package, and unrooted trees were built with ape in R 3.6.1. The clones in this table, taken by TCRdb from immuneACCESS, are in-frame only. Not every clone is retained; where verified, under half of the shortfall comes from an unresolved V gene, and the cause of the rest is unknown. V and J calls and clone size follow that table, whereas D and trimming were derived from the DNA. For this sample the table gives under 40,000 clones, of which approximately 84% were detected only once. The ten largest clonotypes hold 2% of the sample.

This specimen was CD4+ T cells from PBMCs cultured with HCoV-NL63 spike peptides, taken after COVID-19 vaccination. Taken with the paper, the label for cell subset or site translates to: HCoV-NL63 spike overlapping peptide pool stimulation. This receptor chain uses TRBV10-2 and TRBJ2-7; no D gene is confidently identified. This receptor was taken from a human donor who received a COVID-19 vaccine. Some clones in this sample may be carry-over from other donors' samples. The bases are TGCGCCAGCAGTGAGTCGTATAGCCCGGTCGAGCAGTACGTC. It translates to CASSESYSPVEQYV.